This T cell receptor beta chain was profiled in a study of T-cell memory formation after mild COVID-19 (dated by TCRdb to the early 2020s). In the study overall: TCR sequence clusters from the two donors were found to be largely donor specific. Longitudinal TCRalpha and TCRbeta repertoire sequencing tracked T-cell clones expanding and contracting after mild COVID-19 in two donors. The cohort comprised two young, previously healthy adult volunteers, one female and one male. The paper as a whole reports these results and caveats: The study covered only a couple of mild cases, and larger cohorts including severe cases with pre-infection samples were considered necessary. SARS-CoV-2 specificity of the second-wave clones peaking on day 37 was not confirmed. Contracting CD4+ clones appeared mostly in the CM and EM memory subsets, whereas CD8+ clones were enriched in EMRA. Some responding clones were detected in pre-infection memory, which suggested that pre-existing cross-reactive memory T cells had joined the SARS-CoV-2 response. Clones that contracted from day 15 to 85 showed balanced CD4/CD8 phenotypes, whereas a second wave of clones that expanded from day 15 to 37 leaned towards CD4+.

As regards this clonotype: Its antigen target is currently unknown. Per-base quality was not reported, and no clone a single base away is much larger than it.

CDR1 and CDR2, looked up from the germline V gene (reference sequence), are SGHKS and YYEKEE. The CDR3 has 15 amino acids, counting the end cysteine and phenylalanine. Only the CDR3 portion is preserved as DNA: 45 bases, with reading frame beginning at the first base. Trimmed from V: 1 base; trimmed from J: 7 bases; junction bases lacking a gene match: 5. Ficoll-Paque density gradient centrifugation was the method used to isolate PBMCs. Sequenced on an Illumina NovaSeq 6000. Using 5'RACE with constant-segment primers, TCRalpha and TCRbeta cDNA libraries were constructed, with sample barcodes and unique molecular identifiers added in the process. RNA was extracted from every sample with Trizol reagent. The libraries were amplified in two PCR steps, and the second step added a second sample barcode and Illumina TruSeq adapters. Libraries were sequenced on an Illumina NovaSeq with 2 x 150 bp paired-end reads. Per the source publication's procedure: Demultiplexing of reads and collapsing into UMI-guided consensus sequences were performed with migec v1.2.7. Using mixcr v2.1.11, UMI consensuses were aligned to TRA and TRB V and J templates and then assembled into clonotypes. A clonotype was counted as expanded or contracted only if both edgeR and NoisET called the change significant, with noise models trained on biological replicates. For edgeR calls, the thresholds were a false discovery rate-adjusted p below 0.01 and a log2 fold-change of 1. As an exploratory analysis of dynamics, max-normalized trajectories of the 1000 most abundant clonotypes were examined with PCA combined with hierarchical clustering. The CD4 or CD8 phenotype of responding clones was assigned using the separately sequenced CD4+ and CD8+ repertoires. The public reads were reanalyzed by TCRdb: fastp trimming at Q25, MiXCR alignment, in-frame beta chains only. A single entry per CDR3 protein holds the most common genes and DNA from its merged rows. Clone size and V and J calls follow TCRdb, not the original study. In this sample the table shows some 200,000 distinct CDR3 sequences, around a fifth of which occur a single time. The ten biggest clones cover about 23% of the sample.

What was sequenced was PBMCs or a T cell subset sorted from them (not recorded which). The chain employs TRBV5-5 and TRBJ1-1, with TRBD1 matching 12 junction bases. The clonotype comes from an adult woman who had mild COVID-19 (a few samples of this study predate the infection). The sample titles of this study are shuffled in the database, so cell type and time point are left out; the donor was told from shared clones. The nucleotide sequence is TGTGCCAGCAGCTTGTGGGGACAGGGGGCCGGTGAAGCTTTCTTT. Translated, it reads CASSLWGQGAGEAFF.